These 30 T cell receptor beta chains share one sample of origin, sequenced in a study of PD-1 blockade in classical Hodgkin lymphoma (dated by TCRdb to between 2020 and 2021). The method was the immunoSEQ multiplex PCR assay. Here the immuneACCESS table is served through TCRdb, limited to in-frame sequences with V and J called. Missing clones are a known gap in these copies; in checked studies unresolved V genes cover under half, and the rest lacks a known reason. The sample yields under 40,000 clones; about 88% were counted once. The ten most abundant clones make up more than 0.95% of the sample. Sample time point, as interpreted from the label and publication: newly diagnosed, previously untreated cHL patient sample. Magnetic negative selection with a Miltenyi CD4+ T cell isolation kit was used to purify CD4+ T cells from thawed PBMCs. The sequencing sample was made of CD4+ T cells from blood. The source of these receptors is a human donor with classical Hodgkin lymphoma.

The chain employs TRBV18 and TRBJ1-6; D unresolved. Germline assignment: CDR1 KGHSH and CDR2 LQKENI. The CDR3 is 14 amino acids. Trimming removed 4 bases from V and 7 bases from J, with 11 bases in between. The CDR3 loop is CASSLKAANSPLHF. For the CDR3, the DNA is TGTGCCAGCTCACTAAAAGCGGCCAATTCACCCCTCCACTTT.

The chain carries TRBV27 and TRBJ1-5; D not certain. The germline V gene has CDR1 MNHEY and CDR2 SMNVEV (reference sequence). V was shortened by 2 bases and J by 6 bases, with 14 bases between the two germline ends. The CDR3 extends over 15 amino acids. The CDR3, as DNA: TGTGCCAGCAGTTTAAGCCGGTGGGAAATTCAGCCCCAGCATTTT. This codes for CASSLSRWEIQPQHF.

The chain uses TRBV5-1 and TRBJ1-5; TRBD1 might be the D (5 bases). Trimming cost V 4 bases and J 3 bases, with 14 bases left between them. The length of the CDR3 is 15 residues. Germline assignment: CDR1 SGHRS and CDR2 YFSETQ. The CDR3 sequence is CASSQIGGPNQPQHF. In nucleotides, the CDR3 is TGCGCCAGCAGCCAGATCGGGGGACCCAATCAGCCCCAGCATTTT.

The count of this clone is one. The chain uses TRBV5-1 and TRBJ2-5, with a tentative D call TRBD1 (7 bases). Between the trimmed V and J ends, which lost 6 bases and 5 bases, there was a span of 14 bases. The CDR3 is 13 amino acids. Germline CDR1 is SGHRS and CDR2 is YFSETQ. The CDR3 DNA sequence: TGCGCCAGCACTCGGGACAGCGGGGAGACCCAGTACTTC. Translated, it gives CASTRDSGETQYF.

The table lists this clone with a few counts. This rearrangement joins TRBV2 to TRBJ1-2; TRBD1 matches 11 bases. Germline CDR1 is SNHLY and CDR2 is FYNNEI. The CDR3 totals 11 residues. Losses at the gene ends were 6 bases for V and 10 bases for J; bases not matched to a gene: 1. The CDR3 region is CASSGQGAYTF. The CDR3 DNA sequence: TGTGCCAGCAGCGGACAGGGGGCCTACACCTTC. Combining the CDR3 with reference TRBV2 and TRBJ1-2 gives the whole variable domain EPEVTQTPSHQVTQMGQEVILRCVPISNHLYFYWYRQILGQKVEFLVSFYNNEISEKSEIFDDQFSVERPDGSNFTLKIRSTKLEDSAMYFCASSGQGAYTFGSGTRLTVV.

This chain's CDR3 is CASSFKGRRREDEQYF. CDR3 nucleotide sequence: TGTGCCAGCAGCTTTAAGGGGAGAAGGCGGGAGGACGAGCAGTACTTC. This chain uses TRBV5-4 with TRBJ2-7; 8 nucleotides match TRBD2. The trim removed 2 bases at V and 5 bases at J, leaving 12 bases unmatched. The CDR3 has 16 amino acids. Germline CDR1 is SGHNT and CDR2 is YYREEE (reference sequence).

The chain is built from TRBV6-5 and TRBJ1-4, with 7 nucleotides matching TRBD1. CDR3 length equals 13 residues. From germline, CDR1 is MNHEY and CDR2 SVGAGI. Trimming cost V 8 bases and J 8 bases; bases outside gene matches: 8. The CDR3 DNA sequence: TGTGCCAGCTCTCCGACAGGGAGAGAAAAACTGTTTTTT. Protein: CASSPTGREKLFF.

This sequence joins TRBV13 and TRBJ1-1, with TRBD1 identical over 8 bases. Germline CDR1 is PRHDT and CDR2 is FYEKMQ (reference sequence). This CDR3 comprises 15 residues. Losses at the gene ends were 5 bases for V and 4 bases for J; bases not matched to a gene: 9. CDR3 in DNA: TGTGCCAGCAGCGACTCCCGGACAGGGACCACTGAAGCTTTCTTT. Translation: CASSDSRTGTTEAFF.

This clone was recorded once. The chain is built from TRBV14 and TRBJ2-5; 7 bases line up with TRBD2. V shed 5 bases and J 4 bases; nucleotides not matched to a gene: 10. The CDR3 length is 15 residues. The germline V gene has CDR1 SGHDN and CDR2 FVKESK. The CDR3 DNA reads as TGTGCCAGCAGCAGCTACGCGGGAGCTGGAGAGACCCAGTACTTC. Translating gives CASSSYAGAGETQYF.

A single count supports this clone. The rearrangement links TRBV27 to TRBJ2-3; D is ambiguous. The CDR3 runs to 14 residues. V shed 3 bases and J shed 3 bases, with 10 bases lying between them. The germline gives CDR1 MNHEY, CDR2 SMNVEV (reference sequence). Here the CDR3 reads CASSFRAGTDTQYF. The DNA for the CDR3 is TGTGCCAGCAGTTTCCGGGCAGGTACAGATACGCAGTATTTT.

The chain joins TRBV28 to TRBJ2-3, with 11 bases matching TRBD2. Germline CDR1 reads MDHEN; CDR2 reads SYDVKM. The ends lost 0 bases at V and 3 bases at J; junction bases unmatched: 5. CDR3 length equals 17 residues. DNA for the CDR3: TGTGCCAGCAGTTTATGGGCTAGCGGGAGGTCAACAGATACGCAGTATTTT. Protein: CASSLWASGRSTDTQYF.

The genes are TRBV7-3 and TRBJ2-1; D not resolved. The V end lost 1 base, the J end lost 11 bases, and 18 bases lay between the germline ends. This CDR3 region has 15 residues. Germline values: CDR1 SGHTA, CDR2 FQGTGA. The CDR3 here is CASSLSGDTTMKQFF. The DNA of the CDR3 is TGTGCCAGCAGCTTAAGTGGGGATACTACAATGAAGCAGTTCTTC.

In this sample, this clone turned up a few times. The chain combines TRBV2 with TRBJ1-1; D is possibly TRBD1 (5 bases). This CDR3 region has 13 residues. Germline V gene sequence: CDR1 SNHLY, CDR2 FYNNEI. The germline V and J ends were trimmed by 8 bases and 0 bases, with 10 bases remaining between them. The CDR3 sequence is CASARQLNTEAFF. The CDR3 nucleotides read TGTGCCAGCGCAAGACAGCTGAACACTGAAGCTTTCTTT.

V usage is TRBV6-6 and J usage is TRBJ1-3; D is unclear. CDR3 length: 16 amino acids. CDR1 is MNHNY and CDR2 is SVGAGI in the germline V gene (reference sequence). V shed 2 bases and J shed 0 bases, with 11 bases lying between them. The CDR3 sequence is CASSYGTLSSGNTIYF. In DNA, the CDR3 is TGTGCCAGCAGTTACGGAACACTCAGCTCTGGAAACACCATATATTTT.

This chain joins TRBV20-1 and TRBJ2-1, with unresolved D. In germline, CDR1 is DFQATT, CDR2 SNEGSKA (reference sequence). This CDR3 spans 11 amino acids. V was pared by 6 bases and J by 12 bases, with 15 bases between. The CDR3 nucleotides are TGCAGTGCCGACTTAAGGCTACGGCAGTTCTTC. Protein sequence: CSADLRLRQFF.

The V call is TRBV10-2, the J call TRBJ1-3; D gene ambiguous. Germline V gene data show CDR1 as WSHSY and CDR2 as SAAADI. The CDR3 has 13 amino acids. The V end lost 5 bases, the J end lost 2 bases, and 7 bases lay between the germline ends. The DNA of the CDR3 is TGCGCCAGCAGTTGGTCTCCTGGAAACACCATATATTTT. The encoded protein is CASSWSPGNTIYF.

The chain uses TRBV5-1 and TRBJ1-1; D uncertain. The CDR3 has 13 residues. V lost 0 bases and J lost 1, with 4 bases in between. Germline lookup yields CDR1 SGHRS and CDR2 YFSETQ. CDR3 residues: CASSLGSNTEAFF. Written as DNA, the CDR3 is TGCGCCAGCAGCTTGGGATCGAACACTGAAGCTTTCTTT.

The rearrangement joins TRBV11-3 to TRBJ2-7; 7 bases align to TRBD1. With V trimmed by 5 bases and J by 2 bases, 9 bases remained unmatched. From germline, CDR1 is SGHNT and CDR2 YENEEA. The CDR3 covers 15 residues. CDR3 in DNA: TGTGCCAGCAGCCGAGGAGTGCAGGGGGCCTACGAGCAGTACTTC. Its protein product is CASSRGVQGAYEQYF.

CDR3 nucleotide sequence: TGTGCCAGCAGTTCGCGAATCGGACAGGGGTCCTACGAGCAGTACTTC. It is translated as CASSSRIGQGSYEQYF. The chain combines TRBV28 with TRBJ2-7; 9 nucleotides align to TRBD1. The V segment lost 4 bases and the J segment 1 base; nucleotides outside the gene matches: 8. Germline V gene sequence: CDR1 MDHEN, CDR2 SYDVKM. The CDR3 is made up of 16 amino acids.

This chain uses TRBV28 with TRBJ2-1; 10 nucleotides align to TRBD2. The CDR3 extends over 17 amino acids. V was clipped by 5 bases and J by 5 bases; unmatched bases: 12. CDR1 and CDR2 (germline): MDHEN, SYDVKM. CDR3 coding DNA: TGTGCCAGCAGTCCGGCCTTGGGAGCGGGAGGGAACAATGAGCAGTTCTTC. Its protein product is CASSPALGAGGNNEQFF. The whole variable domain, filled in from reference TRBV28 and TRBJ2-1, reads DVKVTQSSRYLVKRTGEKVFLECVQDMDHENMFWYRQDPGLGLRLIYFSYDVKMKEKGDIPEGYSVSREKKERFSLILESASTNQTSMYLCASSPALGAGGNNEQFFGPGTRLTVL.

This clone was seen once. The chain carries TRBV5-1 and TRBJ2-5, with 8 bases aligning to TRBD2. With V trimmed by 5 bases and J by 6 bases, 9 bases remained unmatched. CDR1 and CDR2 (germline): SGHRS, YFSETQ. CDR3 length equals 14 residues. This chain's CDR3 is CASSPGRGAQTQYF. The CDR3 region has the DNA TGCGCCAGCAGTCCTGGGCGGGGGGCTCAGACCCAGTACTTC.

The chain carries TRBV5-1 and TRBJ1-1; D not resolved. This CDR3 is built from 14 residues. The germline CDR1 and CDR2 sequences are SGHRS and YFSETQ. V was pared by 7 bases and J by 2 bases, with 15 bases between. The CDR3 loop reads CASALGGINTEAFF. CDR3 coding DNA: TGCGCCAGCGCCCTTGGAGGGATTAACACTGAAGCTTTCTTT.

The genes are TRBV6-4 and TRBJ1-1, with no clear D. This CDR3 contains 14 residues. Trimming removed 0 bases at V and 1 base at J, with 6 bases between. From germline, CDR1 is MRHNA and CDR2 SNTAGT. CDR3 in DNA: TGTGCCAGCAGTGACTCTGCCAGGAACACTGAAGCTTTCTTT. Protein: CASSDSARNTEAFF.

The chain employs TRBV10-2 and TRBJ2-6; 10 bases map to TRBD1. The CDR3 consists of 17 residues. The junction had 11 bases not matched to a gene; V was cut back by 11 bases and J by 1 base. The germline V gene encodes CDR1 WSHSY and CDR2 SAAADI. CDR3 sequence reads: CAGGTGEYKSGANVLTF. The CDR3 DNA is TGCGCCGGCGGGACAGGGGAATATAAGTCTGGGGCCAACGTCCTGACTTTC.

The chain is built from TRBV5-5 and TRBJ2-5, with D unresolved. Germline V lookup: CDR1 SGHKS, CDR2 YYEKEE (reference sequence). CDR3 length equals 15 residues. V lost 0 bases, J lost 6 bases, and 15 bases lay in between. The CDR3 is CASSLDSPPAQTQYF. The CDR3 DNA sequence: TGTGCCAGCAGCTTGGATAGTCCCCCAGCCCAGACCCAGTACTTC.

This chain joins TRBV4-2 and TRBJ2-2; a possible D gene is TRBD2 (7 bases). Trimming pared 0 bases from V and 6 bases from J, leaving 17 bases between. CDR1 and CDR2 (germline): LGHNA, YNFKEQ. The CDR3 spans 17 residues. In nucleotides, the CDR3 is TGTGCCAGCAGCCAAGATGGGAGGGGGGAAAGGGCCGGGGAGCTGTTTTTT. The encoded protein is CASSQDGRGERAGELFF.

In its sample, this clone was seen once. The chain has TRBV28 and TRBJ1-4; 10 nucleotides agree with TRBD1. Germline values: CDR1 MDHEN, CDR2 SYDVKM. With V trimmed by 5 bases and J by 7 bases, 4 bases remained unmatched. This CDR3 has 14 amino acids. The CDR3 sequence: CASSTGQGSEKLFF. The CDR3 region has the DNA TGTGCCAGCAGTACGGGACAGGGGAGTGAAAAACTGTTTTTT.

J is TRBJ2-5 and V is TRBV25-1; 7 nucleotides line up with TRBD1. Trimming cost V 5 bases and J 5 bases; bases outside gene matches: 11. Germline-derived CDR1 and CDR2 are MGHDK and SYGVNS. The CDR3 length is 15 residues. DNA of the CDR3: TGTGCCAGCAGTAGATGGGACAGTTCGGGGGAGACCCAGTACTTC. The encoded protein is CASSRWDSSGETQYF.

This rearrangement joins TRBV15 to TRBJ2-6, with 7 bases matching TRBD1. This CDR3 is 15 amino acids long. The V segment lost 8 bases and the J segment 1 base; nucleotides outside the gene matches: 5. Germline values: CDR1 LNHNV, CDR2 YYDKDF (reference sequence). CDR3 nucleotides: TGTGCCACCGCAACAGGGGATTCTGGGGCCAACGTCCTGACTTTC. Amino acids: CATATGDSGANVLTF.

The V and J genes are TRBV28 and TRBJ2-7; 7 bases fit TRBD1. V was clipped by 5 bases and J by 2 bases; unmatched bases: 12. This CDR3 comprises 16 residues. From germline, CDR1 is MDHEN and CDR2 SYDVKM. CDR3 in DNA: TGTGCCAGCAGTCCACCCTACAGGGGTCGGGCCTACGAGCAGTACTTC. Residues: CASSPPYRGRAYEQYF.